This record covers a single T cell receptor (beta chain). The PCR contained 60 Vbeta and 13 Jbeta primers. Only in-frame clones appear in the TCRdb table, and some are missing; sequencing was by immunoSEQ multiplex PCR. The sample has about 72,000 clones; approximately 70% are singletons. The sample comes from a study of cytomegalovirus exposure and HLA in healthy donors. The receptor was isolated from a man aged 40-49 years in good health and CMV-seropositive. Material for sequencing was PBMCs.

The CDR3 region is CASSNPTGEQYF. In DNA, the CDR3 is TGCGCCAGCAGCAACCCAACAGGGGAGCAGTACTTC. This chain uses TRBV5-1 with TRBJ2-5, with 7 positions matching TRBD1. The CDR3 consists of 12 residues. Trimming removed 4 bases from V and 11 bases from J; junction bases left unmatched: 8. Germline V gene data show CDR1 as SGHRS and CDR2 as YFSETQ. Based on the CDR3 plus reference TRBV5-1 and TRBJ2-5, the full variable domain is KAGVTQTPRYLIKTRGQQVTLSCSPISGHRSVSWYQQTPGQGLQFLFEYFSETQRNKGNFPGRFSGRQFSNSRSEMNVSTLELGDSALYLCASSNPTGEQYFGPGTRLLVL.